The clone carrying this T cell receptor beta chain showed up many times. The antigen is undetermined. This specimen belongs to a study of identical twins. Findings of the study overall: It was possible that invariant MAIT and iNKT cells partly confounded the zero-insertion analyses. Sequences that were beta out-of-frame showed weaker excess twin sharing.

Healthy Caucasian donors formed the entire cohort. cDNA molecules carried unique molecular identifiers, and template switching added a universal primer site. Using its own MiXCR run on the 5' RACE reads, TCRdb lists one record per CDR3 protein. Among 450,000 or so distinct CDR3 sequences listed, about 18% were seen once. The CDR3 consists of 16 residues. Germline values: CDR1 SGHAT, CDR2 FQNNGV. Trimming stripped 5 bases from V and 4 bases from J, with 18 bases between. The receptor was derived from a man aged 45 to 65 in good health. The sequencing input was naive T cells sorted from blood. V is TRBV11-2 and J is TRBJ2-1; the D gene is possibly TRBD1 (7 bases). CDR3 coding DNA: TGTGCCAGCAGCCAGGAGGCGGCGGGACAGTACAATGAGCAGTTCTTC. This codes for CASSQEAAGQYNEQFF.